This TCR beta chain originates from a study of glioma-infiltrating T cells. Per the germline V gene, CDR1 is DFQATT and CDR2 is SNEGSKA (reference sequence). The CDR3 runs 13 residues. Trimming took 5 bases from V and 10 from J; bases not matched to a gene: 11. TCR alpha and beta CDR3 regions were amplified from RNA using iRepertoire nested multiplex PCR. For one-step reverse transcription and amplification, 100-400 ng of tissue mRNA or PBMC total RNA was used. TCRdb re-called the multiplex PCR reads through MiXCR, storing one row per CDR3 protein. This table holds more than 9,000 distinct CDR3 sequences, under 65% found once. In this sample, this clonotype turned up once. A read error is likely, as this CDR3 ends without the conserved phenylalanine or tryptophan.

The sequencing sample was made of glioma tissue, nonneoplastic brain tissue, or PBMCs (not recorded which). The source is a human donor with low-grade glioma or glioblastoma, undergoing nonglioma brain surgery, or in good health (not recorded which). V is TRBV20-1 and J is TRBJ2-1; TRBD2 aligns across 7 bases. CDR3 protein: CSASGTTLREQFL. CDR3 in DNA: TGCAGTGCTTCCGGGACTACTCTCCGAGAGCAGTTCTTA.